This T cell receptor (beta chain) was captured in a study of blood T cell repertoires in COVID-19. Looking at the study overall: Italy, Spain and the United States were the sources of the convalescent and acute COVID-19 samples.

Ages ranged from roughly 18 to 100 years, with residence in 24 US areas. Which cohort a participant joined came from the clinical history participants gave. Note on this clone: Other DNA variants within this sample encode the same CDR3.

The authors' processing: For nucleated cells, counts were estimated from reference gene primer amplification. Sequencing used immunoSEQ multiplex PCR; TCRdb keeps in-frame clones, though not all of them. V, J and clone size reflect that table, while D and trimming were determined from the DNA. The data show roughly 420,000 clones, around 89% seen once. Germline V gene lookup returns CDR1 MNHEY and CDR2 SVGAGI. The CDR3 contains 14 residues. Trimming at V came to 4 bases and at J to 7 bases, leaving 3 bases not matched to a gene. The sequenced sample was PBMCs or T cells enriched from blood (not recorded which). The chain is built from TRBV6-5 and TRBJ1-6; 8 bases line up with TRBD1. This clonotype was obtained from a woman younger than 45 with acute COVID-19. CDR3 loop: CASSLDRGNSPLHF. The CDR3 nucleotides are TGTGCCAGCAGTTTAGACAGGGGAAATTCACCCCTCCACTTT.